This T cell receptor beta chain was retrieved from a study of blood T cell repertoires in COVID-19. Whole-study context: COVID-19 samples collected from the United States, Italy and Spain covered acute and convalescent phases. T cells, B-cell-depleted T cells, or PBMCs provided the cDNA or gDNA that served as material.

CDR3 size: 14 residues. V shed 2 bases, J shed 3 bases, and the junction held 5 bases outside the gene matches. Study processing details: Quantification of nucleated cells was approximated via reference gene primer amplification. The data were produced by immunoSEQ multiplex PCR, yet TCRdb's version contains in-frame clones alone and is incomplete. The V and J calls and clone size were taken over from that table, and D and trimming were inferred from the DNA. The data show tens of thousands of clones, approximately 87% seen once. The J gene is TRBJ2-7, the V gene TRBV5-7, with 7 bases aligning to TRBD1. TRBV5-7 counts as an open reading frame of uncertain function. The source is a man of 80 years or more with active COVID-19. Sequencing was performed on peripheral blood. As DNA, the CDR3 is TGTGCCAGCAGCTTCTACAGGGGAGACTACGAGCAGTACTTC. Its translation is CASSFYRGDYEQYF.